The TCR beta chain described here comes from a study of T cell changes during pregnancy in multiple sclerosis (dated by TCRdb to between 2017 and 2020). Study-wide context: The study looked at changes in the T cell repertoire across pregnancy in women with multiple sclerosis.

The CDR3 measures 14 amino acids from cysteine to phenylalanine. The retained sequence is limited to the CDR3, 42 bases, with the frame set at the first base. The library was generated by the immunoSEQ multiplex PCR assay. TCRdb limited this immuneACCESS table to in-frame rearrangements with V and J called. A share of clones is missing; checked studies link under half to unresolved V genes, and the rest is unexplained. The sample profile shows 50,000 to 60,000 clones; more than 80% of them were found once. 0.55% to 0.6% of the sample belongs to the ten largest clones. About this clone itself: Its antigen has not been determined. Base quality data are lacking; no much larger clone is found one base away.

This material consisted of CD4+ T cells from peripheral blood mononuclear cells, taken in the first trimester of pregnancy. The chain uses TRBV21-1 and TRBJ2-1; TRBD1 is the table's D call, not checked against the DNA. TRBV21-1 is a pseudogene segment. The sequence was collected from a female donor with multiple sclerosis, enrolled in a pregnancy study. CDR3 sequence: CASSPWTGGNEQFF. The bases are TGTGCCAGCAGCCCGTGGACAGGGGGAAATGAGCAGTTCTTC.